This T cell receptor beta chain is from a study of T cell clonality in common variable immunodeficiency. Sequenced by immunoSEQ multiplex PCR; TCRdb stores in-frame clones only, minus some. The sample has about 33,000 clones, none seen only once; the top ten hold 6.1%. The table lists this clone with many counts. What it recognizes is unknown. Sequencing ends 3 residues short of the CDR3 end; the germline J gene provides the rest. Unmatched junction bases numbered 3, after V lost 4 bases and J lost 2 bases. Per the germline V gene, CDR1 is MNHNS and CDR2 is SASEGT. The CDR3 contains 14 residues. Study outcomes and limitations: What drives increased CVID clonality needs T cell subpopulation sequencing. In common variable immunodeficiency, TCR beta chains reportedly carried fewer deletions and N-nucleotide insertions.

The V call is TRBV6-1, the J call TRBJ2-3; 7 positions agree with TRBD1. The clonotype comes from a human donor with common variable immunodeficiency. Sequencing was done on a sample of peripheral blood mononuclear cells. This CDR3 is CASSVDRHTDTQYF. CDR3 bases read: TGTGCCAGCAGTGTGGACAGGCACACAGATACG.